This T cell receptor beta chain was obtained from a study of Ad26.COV2.S vaccination and SARS-CoV-2 variants. The wider study: A participant enrolled in the COV1001 Ad26.COV2.S trial arm provided the sample.

Whole-study findings and limits: Breadth and depth estimates from TCRs may understate total T cell responses.

Treatment denoted: over 15 received Ad26.COV2.S at low or high dose, single or two shots; about 5 received placebo; per-sample allocation not given. The samples were gathered on day 63 after the first injection of vaccine or placebo. Germline-derived CDR1 and CDR2 are SGHAT and FQNNGV. V was clipped by 5 bases and J by 0 bases, with 8 bases between them. This CDR3 region has 14 residues. Here immunoSEQ multiplex PCR was the method, and the copy in TCRdb shows in-frame clones only, minus some. Here the sample spans hundreds of thousands of clones, 89% being singletons. For this clone: Its matching antigen is unknown.

The genes are TRBV11-2 and TRBJ1-3; D remains unclear. Here the sequenced sample was peripheral blood, taken in a trial of Ad26.COV2.S vaccine versus placebo. The sequence derives from a person aged 18-60 years who received the Ad26.COV2.S COVID-19 vaccine or a placebo. The CDR3 reads CASSPTTSGNTIYF. The CDR3 DNA reads TGTGCCAGCAGCCCAACCACCTCTGGAAACACCATATATTTT.